The 20 T cell receptor beta chains presented below share a single source sample, sequenced in a study of blood T cell repertoires in COVID-19. The assay was immunoSEQ multiplex PCR, and TCRdb's table has in-frame clones only and misses some. The sample shows fewer than 350,000 clones, 70% to 90% of them seen only once. Specimen: peripheral blood. All receptors come from a woman aged 25-40 years with COVID-19, enrolled during active disease.

The rearrangement links TRBV27 to TRBJ2-7; weak D call: TRBD2 (5 bases). V was trimmed by 2 bases and J by 6 bases, leaving 11 bases between them. The CDR3 runs to 13 residues. CDR1 is MNHEY and CDR2 is SMNVEV in the germline V gene (reference sequence). The CDR3 reads CASSLRLASEQYF. As DNA, the CDR3 is TGTGCCAGCAGTTTACGCCTAGCCTCCGAGCAGTACTTC.

V is TRBV5-1 and J is TRBJ1-1; the D gene is possibly TRBD1 (5 bases). Looked up from germline, CDR1 is SGHRS and CDR2 is YFSETQ. The V end was cut by 6 bases, the J end by 5 bases, with 17 bases between. This CDR3 has 14 residues. CDR3 sequence: CASKVGGGETEAFF. As DNA, the CDR3 is TGCGCCAGCAAAGTCGGGGGAGGGGAAACTGAAGCTTTCTTT.

The DNA of the CDR3 is TGTGCCAGCAGCCAGACAAGCGGGTTCGGGCAGTTCTTC. It translates to CASSQTSGFGQFF. The chain uses TRBV3-1 (or the pseudogene TRBV3-2) and TRBJ2-1; weak D call: TRBD2 (6 bases). The CDR3 loop spans 13 amino acids. The V and J ends lost 3 bases and 12 bases respectively, with 15 bases between them. CDR1 is LGHDT and CDR2 is YNNKEL in the germline V gene (reference sequence).

This chain connects TRBV18 to TRBJ1-2; 9 bases match TRBD1. Germline CDR1 KGHSH, CDR2 LQKENI. The junction had 9 bases not matched to a gene; V was cut back by 8 bases and J by 2 bases. The CDR3 totals 15 residues. CDR3 in amino acids: CASKDRGDKNYGYTF. The CDR3 DNA sequence: TGTGCCAGCAAGGACAGGGGCGATAAGAACTATGGCTACACCTTC.

The rearrangement links TRBV14 to TRBJ1-4, with 9 bases matching TRBD1. The CDR3 consists of 21 residues. Looked up from germline, CDR1 is SGHDN and CDR2 is FVKESK. Trimming cost V 4 bases and J 0 bases; bases outside gene matches: 18. CDR3 sequence reads: CASSPRPGQGNQEATNEKLFF. The CDR3 DNA reads as TGTGCCAGCAGCCCTCGACCGGGACAGGGAAATCAGGAGGCAACTAATGAAAAACTGTTTTTT.

The chain employs TRBV3-1 (or the pseudogene TRBV3-2) and TRBJ2-3; no reliable D call. V was shortened by 4 bases and J by 3 bases, with 14 bases between the two germline ends. Germline V CDR1 and CDR2: LGHDT, YNNKEL (reference sequence). The CDR3 has 15 residues. The CDR3 bases are TGTGCCAGCAGCCCTTCTAACCACCCAACAGATACGCAGTATTTT. This encodes CASSPSNHPTDTQYF.

The chain combines TRBV4-1 with TRBJ1-2; a possible D gene is TRBD1 (5 bases). Trimming took off 2 bases at V and 4 bases at J, with 17 bases between the two ends. This CDR3 spans 16 amino acids. Germline-derived CDR1 and CDR2 are MGHRA and YSYEKL. The CDR3 DNA reads TGCGCCAGCAGCCAACCCCCAGGGACTTTTTTCTATGGCTACACCTTC. It is translated as CASSQPPGTFFYGYTF.

This chain connects TRBV5-1 to TRBJ1-6; 9 bases fit TRBD1. Unmatched junction bases numbered 6, after V lost 4 bases and J lost 7 bases. The CDR3 length is 15 residues. CDR1 is SGHRS and CDR2 is YFSETQ in the germline V gene. The DNA of the CDR3 is TGCGCCAGCAGCGGGACAGGGCGGGGGAATTCACCCCTCCACTTT. This encodes CASSGTGRGNSPLHF. The full variable domain, with the rest looked up from reference TRBV5-1 and TRBJ1-6, is KAGVTQTPRYLIKTRGQQVTLSCSPISGHRSVSWYQQTPGQGLQFLFEYFSETQRNKGNFPGRFSGRQFSNSRSEMNVSTLELGDSALYLCASSGTGRGNSPLHFGNGTRLTVT.

In its sample, this clone was seen once. This rearrangement joins TRBV6-5 to TRBJ1-2; 8 nucleotides align to TRBD1. V was clipped by 4 bases and J by 4 bases; unmatched bases: 5. Per germline, CDR1 MNHEY and CDR2 SVGAGI. The CDR3 is made up of 14 amino acids. The CDR3 is CASSLDRGLYGYTF. The CDR3 coding sequence is TGTGCCAGCAGTTTAGACAGGGGACTCTATGGCTACACCTTC.

The CDR3 nucleotides are TGTGCCAGCAGCGAATTACCGGGACAGGGGGCGGCAGATACGCAGTATTTT. Translated, it gives CASSELPGQGAADTQYF. J is TRBJ2-3 and V is TRBV9; the match to TRBD1 covers 12 bases. The ends lost 3 bases at V and 4 bases at J; junction bases unmatched: 9. The CDR3 sequence is 17 residues long. Germline CDR1 and CDR2: SGDLS and YYNGEE.

The table lists this clone with a few counts. The germline gene is not matched at one end of the junction; a read error may be the cause. The chain links TRBV29-1 to TRBJ1-3; no clear D gene. CDR3 length: 13 amino acids. Germline loops: CDR1 SQVTM, CDR2 ANQGSEA. The CDR3 sequence is CSVEGPSGNTIYF. The CDR3 DNA follows: TGCAGCGTCGAAGGGCCATCTGGAAACACCATATATTTT.

This sequence joins TRBV6-5 and TRBJ2-1; 8 positions agree with TRBD2. Germline V lookup: CDR1 MNHEY, CDR2 SVGAGI. Unmatched junction bases numbered 13, after V lost 6 bases and J lost 9 bases. The CDR3 sequence is 15 residues long. CDR3 nucleotides: TGTGCCAGCAGCCGCGATTTCGGACTAGCAGGTGAGCAGTTCTTC. It codes for CASSRDFGLAGEQFF.

J is TRBJ1-1 and V is TRBV9, with D hard to call. With 0 bases removed from V and 6 bases from J, the gap between germline ends came to 9 bases. The CDR3 runs to 13 residues. The germline CDR1 and CDR2 sequences are SGDLS and YYNGEE. The CDR3 here is CASSVAGRAEAFF. CDR3 coding DNA: TGTGCCAGCAGCGTAGCGGGTCGCGCTGAAGCTTTCTTT.

The gene calls are TRBV7-2 and TRBJ2-7; D gene unclear. The CDR3 has 11 residues. The V gene's germline CDR1 is SGHTA and CDR2 FQGNSA. V was cut by 4 bases and J by 2 bases, with 3 bases left in between. The CDR3 protein is CASSSTYEQYF. DNA of the CDR3: TGTGCCAGCAGCTCCACCTACGAGCAGTACTTC.

The V and J genes are TRBV6-5 and TRBJ2-2; 9 bases are a match to TRBD1. CDR1 is MNHEY, CDR2 SVGAGI, per germline. This CDR3 spans 15 amino acids. V dropped 6 bases and J dropped 6; count of bases not matched to a gene: 8. The CDR3 here is CASSPGTGRAGELFF. CDR3 bases: TGTGCCAGCAGCCCGGGGACAGGGCGGGCCGGGGAGCTGTTTTTT.

The V gene is TRBV27, the J gene TRBJ2-5; 11 positions match TRBD2. From germline, CDR1 is MNHEY and CDR2 SMNVEV (reference sequence). The CDR3 consists of 14 residues. V shed 5 bases and J 5 bases; nucleotides not matched to a gene: 4. The CDR3 reads CASSLRLAGETQYF. CDR3 bases: TGTGCCAGCAGTCTAAGACTAGCGGGGGAGACCCAGTACTTC.

The rearrangement joins TRBV30 to TRBJ1-2; TRBD1 aligns across 8 bases. Trimming cost V 6 bases and J 6 bases; bases outside gene matches: 12. The germline V gene encodes CDR1 GTSNPN and CDR2 SVGIG (reference sequence). This CDR3 is 14 amino acids long. The CDR3: CACPTPGTGHGYTF. The CDR3 DNA reads as TGTGCCTGCCCTACCCCCGGGACAGGCCATGGCTACACCTTC.

This clone has more than one count but fewer than ten. The chain recombines TRBV27 with TRBJ1-2, with 8 bases aligning to TRBD1. CDR1 and CDR2 (germline): MNHEY, SMNVEV (reference sequence). The CDR3 spans 16 residues. Trimming cost V 2 bases and J 2 bases; bases outside gene matches: 7. CDR3: CASSLDRGLYNYGYTF. DNA of the CDR3: TGTGCCAGCAGTTTAGACAGGGGCCTTTACAACTATGGCTACACCTTC.

The genes are TRBV11-2 and TRBJ2-1, with 9 positions matching TRBD2. Germline V gene data show CDR1 as SGHAT and CDR2 as FQNNGV. This CDR3 spans 17 amino acids. With 4 bases clipped from V and 3 bases from J, the junction kept 10 bases outside the gene matches. This CDR3 is CASSSPRAGGIYNEQFF. The CDR3 DNA follows: TGTGCCAGCAGCTCCCCCCGGGCGGGGGGGATCTACAATGAGCAGTTCTTC.

V usage is TRBV24-1 and J usage is TRBJ2-3; possible D gene TRBD1, 6 bases. The germline V gene encodes CDR1 KGHDR and CDR2 SFDVKD. This CDR3 comprises 15 residues. V was trimmed by 0 bases and J by 0 bases, leaving 6 bases between them. CDR3 protein: CATSDLQGSTDTQYF. The CDR3 region has the DNA TGTGCCACCAGTGATTTGCAGGGGAGCACAGATACGCAGTATTTT.